One sample yielded the 32 T cell receptor beta chains listed below, sequenced in a study of blood T cells in healthy people across ages. Combining a sample-barcoded 5' primer with a J-beta primer mix, a second PCR ran for about 6 to 12 cycles. TCRdb re-called the 5' RACE reads through MiXCR, storing one row per CDR3 protein. This sample has some 1,000,000 distinct CDR3 sequences; about 25% occur once, and the top ten carry around 0.75%. These same data were also listed under a study on T cells of mothers and their children.

Sequenced material: blood. The receptors here all came from a girl aged 2-10 years in good health.

This clonotype was observed a handful of times. The V and J genes are TRBV9 and TRBJ2-3, with 8 bases aligning to TRBD1. V lost 4 bases, J lost 2 bases, and 6 bases stayed unmatched. The CDR3 runs 15 residues. Germline CDR1 reads SGDLS; CDR2 reads YYNGEE. The chain's CDR3 is CASSQTGVDTDTQYF. CDR3 coding DNA: TGTGCCAGCAGCCAGACAGGGGTTGACACAGATACGCAGTATTTT.

The chain uses TRBV9 and TRBJ2-2; D is ambiguous. CDR1 and CDR2 (germline): SGDLS, YYNGEE. CDR3 length equals 12 residues. Trimming cost V 0 bases and J 7 bases, with 4 bases left between them. Here the CDR3 DNA reads TGTGCCAGCAGCGTAGCTTTCGGGGAGCTGTTTTTT. Protein: CASSVAFGELFF. Combining the CDR3 with reference TRBV9 and TRBJ2-2 gives the whole variable domain DSGVTQTPKHLITATGQRVTLRCSPRSGDLSVYWYQQSLDQGLQFLIQYYNGEERAKGNILERFSAQQFPDLHSELNLSSLELGDSALYFCASSVAFGELFFGEGSRLTVL.

The chain is built from TRBV4-2 and TRBJ2-4; TRBD2 matches at 7 bases. The J segment lost 4 bases and the V segment lost 4 bases, leaving 10 bases of the junction unmatched. CDR3 length equals 16 residues. The V gene's germline CDR1 is LGHNA and CDR2 YNFKEQ. The CDR3 DNA reads as TGTGCCAGCAGCCTCCTTTGGGCTAGCGGTAAAAACATTCAGTACTTC. It yields the protein CASSLLWASGKNIQYF.

This chain connects TRBV5-1 to TRBJ2-5; a possible D gene is TRBD2 (5 bases). Trimming left V 3 bases short and J 3 bases short, with 18 bases between. Germline CDR1 SGHRS, CDR2 YFSETQ. The CDR3 sequence is 16 residues long. The CDR3 bases are TGCGCCAGCAGCTCCCCTAGGAGCGGCCAAGAAGAGACCCAGTACTTC. Residues: CASSSPRSGQEETQYF.

This clonotype was detected only a few times. The chain has TRBV12-3 or TRBV12-4 and TRBJ1-1; 9 bases match TRBD1. The CDR3 length is 15 residues. After removal of 0 bases from V and 4 bases from J, the junction contained 3 bases not matched to a gene. CDR3 DNA: TGTGCCAGCAGTTTAGCACAGGGGGCAGGCACTGAAGCTTTCTTT. Translating it yields CASSLAQGAGTEAFF.

In this sample, this clonotype turned up a few times. The chain carries TRBV10-1 and TRBJ2-5; TRBD2 is a possible D gene (6 bases). The DNA end is more similar to TRBJ2-1, so the J call may be wrong. The CDR3 contains 12 residues. Germline CDR1 reads WNHNN; CDR2 reads SYGVQD (reference sequence). CDR3 residues: CASSDYRGEQFF. Here the CDR3 DNA reads TGCGCCAGCAGTGATTATCGGGGGGAGCAGTTCTTC.

J is TRBJ1-1 and V is TRBV20-1, with a tentative D call TRBD1 (5 bases). The V gene lost 7 bases and the J gene lost 1 base, with 13 bases spanning the gap. CDR1 is DFQATT and CDR2 is SNEGSKA in the germline V gene (reference sequence). The CDR3 is 13 amino acids. CDR3 sequence: CSVWGEGNTEAFF. The CDR3 DNA reads TGCAGTGTGTGGGGCGAGGGGAACACTGAAGCTTTCTTT.

The V and J genes are TRBV24-1 and TRBJ2-7; D remains ambiguous. Per germline, CDR1 KGHDR and CDR2 SFDVKD. This CDR3 has 14 amino acids. V lost 4 bases and J lost 2, with 11 bases in between. The CDR3 reads CATSDPGRTYEQYF. The DNA for the CDR3 is TGTGCCACCAGTGACCCCGGACGGACCTACGAGCAGTACTTC.

This clonotype appeared a few times. V usage is TRBV7-2 and J usage is TRBJ1-2; a possible D gene is TRBD1 (5 bases). Germline V gene lookup returns CDR1 SGHTA and CDR2 FQGNSA. This CDR3 is built from 14 residues. Trimming took 5 bases from V and 4 from J, leaving 14 bases between them. CDR3 residues: CASSPGGLLYGYTF. CDR3 DNA: TGTGCCAGCAGCCCCGGGGGTCTTCTCTATGGCTACACCTTC.

This sequence joins TRBV10-3 and TRBJ2-5, with unresolved D. This CDR3 region has 11 residues. Germline V gene sequence: CDR1 ENHRY, CDR2 SYGVKD. V gave up 5 bases and J gave up 5 bases, with 6 bases separating them. The DNA of the CDR3 is TGTGCCATCAGTACCGGGGAGACCCAGTACTTC. This sequence encodes CAISTGETQYF.

The V gene is TRBV7-8, the J gene TRBJ2-1; D may correspond to TRBD1 or TRBD2 (5 bases each). Germline loops: CDR1 SGHVS, CDR2 FQNEAQ. This CDR3 region has 14 residues. Trimming cost V 1 base and J 8 bases, with 12 bases left between them. The CDR3 coding sequence is TGTGCCAGCAGCTTAGGGGGCGGGCGGCATGAGCAGTTCTTC. Translating it yields CASSLGGGRHEQFF.

A remark on this clonotype: A junction end diverges from the germline sequence, so it may reflect a read error. The rearrangement joins TRBV7-3 to TRBJ2-5; unclear D gene. Germline CDR1 and CDR2: SGHTA and FQGTGA. The length of the CDR3 is 14 residues. CDR3 sequence reads: CARSSSALGETQYF. In DNA, the CDR3 is TGTGCCAGAAGCTCTTCCGCTCTGGGGGAGACCCAGTACTTC.

This clonotype was observed a handful of times. V usage is TRBV13 and J usage is TRBJ1-1; TRBD1 is a possible D gene (5 bases). This CDR3 has 14 amino acids. V was shortened by 5 bases and J by 6 bases, with 16 bases between the two germline ends. Germline V CDR1 and CDR2: PRHDT, FYEKMQ (reference sequence). CDR3 coding DNA: TGTGCCAGCAGCCCCCGGGGGACGGGCTCTGAAGCTTTCTTT. Protein: CASSPRGTGSEAFF.

Ten or more counts support this clonotype. The chain combines TRBV6-1 with TRBJ1-1; D gene uncertain. The germline gives CDR1 MNHNS, CDR2 SASEGT. Trimming left V 5 bases short and J 0 bases short, with 10 bases between. This CDR3 has 14 amino acids. The CDR3 spells CASSPRSMNTEAFF. CDR3 DNA: TGTGCCAGCAGTCCACGGAGCATGAACACTGAAGCTTTCTTT.

This clonotype was seen a handful of times. The chain carries TRBV29-1 and TRBJ1-1, with D possibly being TRBD1 (6 bases). The CDR3 length is 13 residues. The germline V and J ends were trimmed by 6 bases and 0 bases, with 11 bases remaining between them. Germline values: CDR1 SQVTM, CDR2 ANQGSEA. DNA of the CDR3: TGCAGCGTGCCAGGGGAAGTGAACACTGAAGCTTTCTTT. Translation: CSVPGEVNTEAFF.

The sample holds a few counts of this clonotype. DNA of the CDR3: TGTGCCAGCAGCGTAGGCCCCAGCAGGGGTGACACTGAAGCTTTCTTT. Its protein is CASSVGPSRGDTEAFF. The V and J genes are TRBV9 and TRBJ1-1; weak D call: TRBD1 (6 bases). The CDR3 loop spans 16 amino acids. V lost 0 bases and J lost 3, with 15 bases in between. The V gene's germline CDR1 is SGDLS and CDR2 YYNGEE.

This rearrangement joins TRBV12-3 or TRBV12-4 to TRBJ1-5; possible D gene TRBD1, 5 bases. The CDR3 spans 13 residues. Trimming cost V 1 base and J 5 bases, with 6 bases left between them. CDR3 sequence: CASSLGTYQPQHF. The CDR3, as DNA: TGTGCCAGCAGTTTAGGGACATATCAGCCCCAGCATTTT.

The chain employs TRBV27 and TRBJ2-5; 8 bases match TRBD1. This CDR3 has 16 residues. Germline assignment: CDR1 MNHEY and CDR2 SMNVEV (reference sequence). V was pared by 1 base and J by 5 bases, with 9 bases of the junction left unmatched. The DNA of the CDR3 is TGTGCCAGCAGTTTATTCCAGGGGGCGATAGGGGAGACCCAGTACTTC. Translated: CASSLFQGAIGETQYF.

The chain couples TRBV20-1 to TRBJ2-7; TRBD2 is a possible D gene (6 bases). Trimming removed 4 bases from V and 3 bases from J, with 16 bases in between. This CDR3 region has 14 residues. CDR1 is DFQATT and CDR2 is SNEGSKA in the germline V gene (reference sequence). The CDR3 protein is CSANRERSDYEQYF. The CDR3 DNA reads TGCAGTGCTAATCGGGAGAGGTCGGACTACGAGCAGTACTTC.

This clonotype came up many times. The chain employs TRBV21-1 and TRBJ2-7. TRBV21-1 is noted as a pseudogene. CDR3 length equals 12 residues. CDR3 sequence: CASSTPSYEQYF. In DNA form, the CDR3 reads TGTGCCAGCAGCACGCCGTCTTACGAGCAGTACTTC.

This clonotype was counted only a few times. This rearrangement joins TRBV12-3 or TRBV12-4 to TRBJ2-7; D unclear. V was cut by 3 bases and J by 4 bases, with 7 bases left in between. The CDR3 is 12 residues long. CDR3 loop: CASSFTVYEQYF. For the CDR3, the DNA is TGTGCCAGCAGTTTTACCGTATACGAGCAGTACTTC.

J is TRBJ2-5 and V is TRBV12-3 or TRBV12-4; the D gene is possibly TRBD2 (6 bases). Trimming shortened V by 5 bases and J by 5 bases, and 18 bases separated the two germline ends. The CDR3 is 15 amino acids. CDR3 nucleotides: TGTGCCAGCAGTAGAAGAGGGCCGAGCGGGGAGACCCAGTACTTC. Encoded protein: CASSRRGPSGETQYF.

J is TRBJ2-1 and V is TRBV3-1, with D maybe TRBD1 (6 bases). The better agreement between TRBJ2-5 and the DNA end casts doubt on the J call. The CDR3 extends over 15 amino acids. Germline V gene lookup returns CDR1 LGHDT and CDR2 YNNKEL (reference sequence). The CDR3 coding sequence is TGTGCCAGCAGCCAAGAGACAGGTTTCGAAGAGACCCAGTACTTC. Its translation is CASSQETGFEETQYF.

V gene TRBV3-1 combines with J gene TRBJ2-4; tentative D call: TRBD2 (5 bases). Germline V CDR1 and CDR2: LGHDT, YNNKEL (reference sequence). Trimming pared 0 bases from V and 9 bases from J, leaving 6 bases between. The CDR3 is 12 residues long. Written as DNA, the CDR3 is TGTGCCAGCAGCCAAGAGGAGGCCATTCAGTACTTC. The encoded protein is CASSQEEAIQYF.

The chain carries TRBV11-2 and TRBJ2-3; a possible D gene is TRBD1 (6 bases). The CDR3 totals 17 residues. Trimming took off 5 bases at V and 4 bases at J, with 22 bases between the two ends. Germline V gene sequence: CDR1 SGHAT, CDR2 FQNNGV. CDR3 loop: CASSPPWTDLTSDTQYF. The CDR3 DNA sequence: TGTGCCAGCAGCCCACCCTGGACAGACCTTACCTCAGATACGCAGTATTTT. The variable domain in full, with the rest retrieved from reference TRBV11-2 and TRBJ2-3, is EAGVAQSPRYKIIEKRQSVAFWCNPISGHATLYWYQQILGQGPKLLIQFQNNGVVDDSQLPKDRFSAERLKGVDSTLKIQPAKLEDSAVYLCASSPPWTDLTSDTQYFGPGTRLTVL.

The CDR3 sequence is CASSSWTGDGEQYF. CDR3 DNA: TGTGCCAGCAGTTCCTGGACAGGGGACGGCGAGCAGTACTTC. The chain links TRBV6-6 to TRBJ2-7; 9 bases are a match to TRBD1. Germline V gene lookup returns CDR1 MNHNY and CDR2 SVGAGI (reference sequence). V gave up 4 bases and J gave up 6 bases; unmatched junction bases: 7. The CDR3 extends over 14 amino acids.

This clonotype occurred a few times. The chain uses TRBV29-1 and TRBJ1-2; D is possibly TRBD1 (6 bases). CDR1 SQVTM and CDR2 ANQGSEA come from the germline V gene. V dropped 5 bases and J dropped 5 bases, with 18 bases sitting between them. The CDR3 is made up of 14 amino acids. The CDR3: CSVSFAGAWYGYTF. In nucleotides, the CDR3 is TGCAGCGTTTCCTTTGCAGGGGCGTGGTATGGCTACACCTTC.

This chain uses TRBV14 with TRBJ2-5, with TRBD2 matching over 7 bases. The J call could be wrong; TRBJ2-1 is a better fit for the DNA end. Germline lookup yields CDR1 SGHDN and CDR2 FVKESK. The CDR3 sequence is 15 residues long. CDR3 DNA: TGTGCCAGCAGCCGCCTAAGCGGGATATACAATGAGCAGTTCTTC. It is translated as CASSRLSGIYNEQFF.

The V call is TRBV20-1, the J call TRBJ2-3; 10 bases map to TRBD2. Germline-derived CDR1 and CDR2 are DFQATT and SNEGSKA (reference sequence). J was trimmed by 1 base and V by 3 bases; bases with no gene match: 13. The CDR3 contains 18 residues. CDR3 sequence reads: CSASPLGRTSGRTDTQYF. CDR3 DNA sequence: TGCAGTGCTAGCCCCCTCGGAAGGACTAGCGGACGCACAGATACGCAGTATTTT.

J is TRBJ2-1 and V is TRBV9; 10 nucleotides agree with TRBD2. The J segment lost 7 bases and the V segment lost 2 bases, leaving 9 bases of the junction unmatched. The CDR3 loop spans 16 amino acids. The germline V gene encodes CDR1 SGDLS and CDR2 YYNGEE. In nucleotides, the CDR3 is TGTGCCAGCAGCGTGAGCGGGGGGGCCGGTCGGAATGAGCAGTTCTTC. Translating gives CASSVSGGAGRNEQFF.

The gene calls are TRBV12-3 or TRBV12-4 and TRBJ2-7, with D possibly being TRBD2 (6 bases). The CDR3 has 12 residues. V dropped 7 bases and J dropped 7 bases, with 14 bases sitting between them. The CDR3 DNA is TGTGCCAGCACCCTGTCGGCGGGGGAGCAGTACTTC. Its protein is CASTLSAGEQYF.

This clonotype was picked up a small number of times. The chain employs TRBV7-9 and TRBJ2-3; 8 bases are shared with TRBD1. Germline-derived CDR1 and CDR2 are SEHNR and FQNEAQ (reference sequence). The CDR3 is 18 amino acids. The V and J ends lost 4 bases and 3 bases, in that order; junction bases with no gene match: 15. CDR3 sequence: CASSSVLSRDRKTDTQYF. DNA of the CDR3: TGTGCCAGCAGCTCAGTACTTTCCCGGGACAGGAAAACAGATACGCAGTATTTT.